These 14 T cell receptor beta chains were all obtained from the same sample, sequenced in a study of glioma-infiltrating T cells after dendritic cell vaccination. TCRdb's copy holds only in-frame clones and misses some; the assay was immunoSEQ multiplex PCR. The top ten hold roughly 8.4% of the sample, which has around 83,000 clones, 85% seen once. Time point here: after dendritic cell vaccination, including at tumor progression/relapse. The sequences come from blood, collected after dendritic cell vaccination. These receptors all stem from a human donor with glioblastoma.

V and J are TRBV15 and TRBJ2-7, with D possibly TRBD2 on 6 matching bases. The CDR3 sequence is 15 residues long. V lost 1 base and J lost 0, with 10 bases in between. Germline values: CDR1 LNHNV, CDR2 YYDKDF (reference sequence). CDR3 protein: CATSRGAGTSYEQYF. CDR3 DNA: TGTGCCACCAGCAGAGGGGCGGGGACCTCCTACGAGCAGTACTTC.

The chain has TRBV18 and TRBJ2-1; 8 nucleotides line up with TRBD2. CDR1 and CDR2 from the germline V gene are KGHSH and LQKENI. The CDR3 runs to 14 residues. V dropped 4 bases and J dropped 5; count of bases not matched to a gene: 4. In DNA form, the CDR3 reads TGTGCCAGCTCACGGACTAGCCTAAACAATGAGCAGTTCTTC. Translated: CASSRTSLNNEQFF.

The genes are TRBV7-2 and TRBJ2-1; the match to TRBD2 covers 10 bases. CDR1 and CDR2 from the germline V gene are SGHTA and FQGNSA. The CDR3 length is 15 residues. Unmatched junction bases numbered 9, after V lost 5 bases and J lost 8 bases. CDR3: CASSPQRGGTYEQFF. CDR3 coding DNA: TGTGCCAGCAGCCCCCAGCGGGGGGGCACATATGAGCAGTTCTTC.

The chain links TRBV29-1 to TRBJ1-1; 7 bases agree with TRBD1. CDR1 SQVTM and CDR2 ANQGSEA come from the germline V gene. Trimming took 3 bases from V and 0 from J; bases not matched to a gene: 4. The CDR3 consists of 14 residues. The CDR3 bases are TGCAGCGTTGAGGGGGGACAGCTGAACACTGAAGCTTTCTTT. This encodes CSVEGGQLNTEAFF.

V usage is TRBV11-2 and J usage is TRBJ2-5; the match to TRBD1 covers 7 bases. Germline lookup yields CDR1 SGHAT and CDR2 FQNNGV. Trimming took 5 bases from V and 5 from J; bases not matched to a gene: 5. CDR3 length equals 13 residues. The CDR3 DNA sequence: TGTGCCAGCAGCCCAGGGACAGAGGAGACCCAGTACTTC. Amino acids: CASSPGTEETQYF.

Written as DNA, the CDR3 is TGTGCCAGCAGCCCCGGACTAGCGGGGACAGATACGCAGTATTTT. Its protein product is CASSPGLAGTDTQYF. This chain connects TRBV11-3 to TRBJ2-3, with 12 bases matching TRBD2. Germline-derived CDR1 and CDR2 are SGHNT and YENEEA. This CDR3 comprises 15 residues. V lost 5 bases to trimming and J lost 3 bases; unmatched junction nucleotides: 3.

J is TRBJ2-7 and V is TRBV28, with 7 bases identical to TRBD1. This CDR3 has 15 residues. Germline values: CDR1 MDHEN, CDR2 SYDVKM. Trimming at V came to 4 bases and at J to 0 bases, leaving 6 bases not matched to a gene. The CDR3 bases are TGTGCCAGCAGTTCCGGGACAGCGTTCTCCTACGAGCAGTACTTC. This codes for CASSSGTAFSYEQYF.

The chain has TRBV5-1 and TRBJ2-1, with D maybe TRBD1 (7 bases). The CDR3 has 14 amino acids. CDR1 and CDR2 (germline): SGHRS, YFSETQ. The V and J ends lost 7 bases and 1 base respectively, with 12 bases between them. This chain's CDR3 is CASGSGGSYNEQFF. Here the CDR3 DNA reads TGCGCCAGCGGATCAGGGGGGTCCTACAATGAGCAGTTCTTC.

The V gene is TRBV6-5, the J gene TRBJ1-2, with D unresolved. Trimming cost V 0 bases and J 7 bases, with 12 bases left between them. Germline lookup yields CDR1 MNHEY and CDR2 SVGAGI. This CDR3 has 14 residues. This chain's CDR3 is CASSYSNSPGGYTF. CDR3 DNA: TGTGCCAGCAGTTACTCGAATTCTCCGGGTGGCTACACCTTC.

The CDR3 protein is CASSPTVGYGYTF. The CDR3, as DNA: TGTGCCAGCAGCCCTACAGTGGGCTATGGCTACACCTTC. The chain joins TRBV6-5 to TRBJ1-2; D ambiguous. Looked up from germline, CDR1 is MNHEY and CDR2 is SVGAGI. V dropped 6 bases and J dropped 4 bases, with 12 bases sitting between them. The CDR3 length is 13 residues.

The chain couples TRBV14 to TRBJ1-3; D is undetermined. The CDR3 runs 13 residues. With 2 bases removed from V and 4 bases from J, the gap between germline ends came to 6 bases. CDR1 is SGHDN, CDR2 FVKESK, per germline. This CDR3 reads CASSQPSGNTIYF. The CDR3 nucleotides are TGTGCCAGCAGCCAACCGTCCGGAAACACCATATATTTT.

This chain links TRBV2 with TRBJ2-7; TRBD1 agrees at 11 bases. After removal of 4 bases from V and 6 bases from J, the junction contained 8 bases not matched to a gene. The CDR3 spans 15 residues. In germline, CDR1 is SNHLY, CDR2 FYNNEI. The CDR3 region is CASSVSGTGGSEQYF. The CDR3 DNA reads TGTGCCAGCAGTGTCTCCGGGACAGGGGGTTCCGAGCAGTACTTC.

The gene calls are TRBV6-4 and TRBJ1-1; possible D gene TRBD1, 5 bases. V was shortened by 2 bases and J by 1 base, with 5 bases between the two germline ends. Germline CDR1 is MRHNA and CDR2 is SNTAGT. The CDR3 extends over 13 amino acids. This CDR3 is CASSDRGNTEAFF. The CDR3 nucleotides read TGTGCCAGCAGTGACAGGGGGAACACTGAAGCTTTCTTT.

This clone was seen just once. This rearrangement joins TRBV5-1 to TRBJ1-1; the D is unclear. This CDR3 contains 15 residues. Trimming cost V 3 bases and J 3 bases, with 15 bases left between them. Germline CDR1 and CDR2: SGHRS and YFSETQ. The chain's CDR3 is CASSSALGADTEAFF. The CDR3 bases are TGCGCCAGCAGCTCGGCTTTGGGTGCGGACACTGAAGCTTTCTTT.